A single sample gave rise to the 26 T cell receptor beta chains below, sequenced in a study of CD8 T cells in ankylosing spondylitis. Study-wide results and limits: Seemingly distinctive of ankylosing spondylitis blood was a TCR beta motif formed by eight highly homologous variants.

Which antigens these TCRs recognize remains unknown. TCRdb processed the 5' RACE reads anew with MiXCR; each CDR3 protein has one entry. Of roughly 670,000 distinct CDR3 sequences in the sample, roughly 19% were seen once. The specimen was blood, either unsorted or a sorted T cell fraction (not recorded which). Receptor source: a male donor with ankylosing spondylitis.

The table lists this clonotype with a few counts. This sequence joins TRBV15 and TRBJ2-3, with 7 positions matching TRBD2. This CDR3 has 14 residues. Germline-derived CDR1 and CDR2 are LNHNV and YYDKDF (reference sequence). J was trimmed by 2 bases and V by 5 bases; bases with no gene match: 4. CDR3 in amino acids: CATSSGLVTDTQYF. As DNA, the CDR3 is TGTGCCACCAGCTCCGGACTAGTCACAGATACGCAGTATTTT.

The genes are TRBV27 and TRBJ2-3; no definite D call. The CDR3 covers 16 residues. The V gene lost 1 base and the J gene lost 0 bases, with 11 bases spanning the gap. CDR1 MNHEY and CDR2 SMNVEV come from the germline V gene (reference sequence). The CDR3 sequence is CASSLLGLDSTDTQYF. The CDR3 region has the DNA TGTGCCAGCAGTTTATTAGGTCTGGATAGCACAGATACGCAGTATTTT.

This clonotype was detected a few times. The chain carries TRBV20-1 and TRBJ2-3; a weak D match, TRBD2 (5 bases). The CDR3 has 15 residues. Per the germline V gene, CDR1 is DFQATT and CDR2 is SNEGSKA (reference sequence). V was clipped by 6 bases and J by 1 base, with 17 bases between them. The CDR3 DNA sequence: TGCAGTGCGGTAAACGAGCGGAGTCGCACAGATACGCAGTATTTT. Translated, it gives CSAVNERSRTDTQYF.

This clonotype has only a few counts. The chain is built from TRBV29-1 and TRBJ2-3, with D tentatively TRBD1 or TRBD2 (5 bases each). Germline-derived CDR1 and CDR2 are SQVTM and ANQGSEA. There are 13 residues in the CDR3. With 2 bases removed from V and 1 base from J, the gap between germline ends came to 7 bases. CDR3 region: CSVERDRTDTQYF. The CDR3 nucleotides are TGCAGCGTTGAACGGGACCGCACAGATACGCAGTATTTT.

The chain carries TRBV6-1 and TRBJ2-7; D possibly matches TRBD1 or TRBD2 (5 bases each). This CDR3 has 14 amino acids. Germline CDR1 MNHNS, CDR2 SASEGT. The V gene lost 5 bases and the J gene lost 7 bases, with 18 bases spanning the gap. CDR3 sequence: CASSSRDGGWEQYF. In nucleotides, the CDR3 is TGTGCCAGCAGTAGTCGGGACGGAGGTTGGGAGCAGTACTTC.

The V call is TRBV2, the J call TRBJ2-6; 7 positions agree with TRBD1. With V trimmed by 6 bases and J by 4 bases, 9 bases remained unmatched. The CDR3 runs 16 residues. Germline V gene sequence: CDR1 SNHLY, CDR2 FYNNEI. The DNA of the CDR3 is TGTGCCAGCAGCGACAGACAGGGAACAGGGGCCAACGTCCTGACTTTC. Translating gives CASSDRQGTGANVLTF. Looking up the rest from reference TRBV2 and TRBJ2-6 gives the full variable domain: EPEVTQTPSHQVTQMGQEVILRCVPISNHLYFYWYRQILGQKVEFLVSFYNNEISEKSEIFDDQFSVERPDGSNFTLKIRSTKLEDSAMYFCASSDRQGTGANVLTFGAGSRLTVL.

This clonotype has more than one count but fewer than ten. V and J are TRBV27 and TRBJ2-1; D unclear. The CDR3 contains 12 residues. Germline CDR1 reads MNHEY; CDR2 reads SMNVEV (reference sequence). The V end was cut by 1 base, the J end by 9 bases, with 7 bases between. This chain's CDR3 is CASSLFSGEQFF. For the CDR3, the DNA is TGTGCCAGCAGTTTATTTTCTGGTGAGCAGTTCTTC.

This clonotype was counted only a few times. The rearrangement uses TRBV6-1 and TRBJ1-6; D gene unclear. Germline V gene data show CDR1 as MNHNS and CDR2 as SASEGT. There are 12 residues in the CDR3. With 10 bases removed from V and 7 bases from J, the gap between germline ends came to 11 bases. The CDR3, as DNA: TGTGCCACCTCGGTCCTCAATTCACCCCTCCACTTT. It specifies CATSVLNSPLHF.

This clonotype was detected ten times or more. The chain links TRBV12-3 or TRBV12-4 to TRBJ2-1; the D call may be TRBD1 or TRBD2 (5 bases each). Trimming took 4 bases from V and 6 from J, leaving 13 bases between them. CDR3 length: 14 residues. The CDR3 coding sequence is TGTGCCAGCAGTTCGTCGGGACCTACCAATGAGCAGTTCTTC. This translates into CASSSSGPTNEQFF.

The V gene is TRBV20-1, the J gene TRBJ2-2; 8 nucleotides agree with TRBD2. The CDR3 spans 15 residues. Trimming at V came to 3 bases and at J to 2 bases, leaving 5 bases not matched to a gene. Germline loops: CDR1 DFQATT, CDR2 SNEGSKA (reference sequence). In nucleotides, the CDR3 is TGCAGTGCTAGTAGGAGCGGGGGAAACACCGGGGAGCTGTTTTTT. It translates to CSASRSGGNTGELFF.

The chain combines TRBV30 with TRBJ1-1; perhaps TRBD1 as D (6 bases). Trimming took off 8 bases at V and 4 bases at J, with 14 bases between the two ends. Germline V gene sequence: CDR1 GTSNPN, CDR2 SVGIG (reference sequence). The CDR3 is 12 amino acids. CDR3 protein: CAHRQEGTEAFF. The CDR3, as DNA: TGTGCCCACAGACAGGAAGGCACTGAAGCTTTCTTT. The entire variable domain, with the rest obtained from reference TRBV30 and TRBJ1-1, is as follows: SQTIHQWPATLVQPVGSPLSLECTVEGTSNPNLYWYRQAAGRGLQLLFYSVGIGQISSEVPQNLSASRPQDRQFILSSKKLLLSDSGFYLCAHRQEGTEAFFGQGTRLTVV.

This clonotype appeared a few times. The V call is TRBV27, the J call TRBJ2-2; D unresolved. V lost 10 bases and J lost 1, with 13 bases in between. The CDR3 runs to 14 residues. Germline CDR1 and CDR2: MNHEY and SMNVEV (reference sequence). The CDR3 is CATSWTGNTGELFF. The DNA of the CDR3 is TGTGCCACCAGCTGGACGGGGAACACCGGGGAGCTGTTTTTT.

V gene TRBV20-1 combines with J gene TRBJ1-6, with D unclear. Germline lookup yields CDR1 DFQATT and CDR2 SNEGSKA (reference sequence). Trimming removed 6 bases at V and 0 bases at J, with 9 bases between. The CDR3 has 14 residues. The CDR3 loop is CSAAGSSYNSPLHF. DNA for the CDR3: TGCAGTGCAGCGGGGAGCTCCTATAATTCACCCCTCCACTTT.

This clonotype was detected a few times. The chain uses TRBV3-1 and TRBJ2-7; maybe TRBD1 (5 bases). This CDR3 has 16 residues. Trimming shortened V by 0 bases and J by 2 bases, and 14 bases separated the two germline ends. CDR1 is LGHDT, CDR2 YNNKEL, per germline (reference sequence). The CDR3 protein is CASSQERRAAPYEQYF. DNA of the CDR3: TGTGCCAGCAGCCAAGAGCGCAGGGCTGCTCCCTACGAGCAGTACTTC.

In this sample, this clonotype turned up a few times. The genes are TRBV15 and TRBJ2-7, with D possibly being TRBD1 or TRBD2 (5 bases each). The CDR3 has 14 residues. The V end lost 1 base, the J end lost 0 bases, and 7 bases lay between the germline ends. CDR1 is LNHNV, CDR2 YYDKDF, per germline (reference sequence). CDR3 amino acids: CATSRGDHSYEQYF. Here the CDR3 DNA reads TGTGCCACCAGCAGAGGGGACCACTCCTACGAGCAGTACTTC.

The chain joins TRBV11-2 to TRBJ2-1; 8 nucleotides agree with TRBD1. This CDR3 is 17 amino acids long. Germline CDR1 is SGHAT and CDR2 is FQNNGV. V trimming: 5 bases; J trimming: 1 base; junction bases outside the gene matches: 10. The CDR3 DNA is TGTGCCAGCAGCCCAGATACAGGGGGACGGTCCTACAATGAGCAGTTCTTC. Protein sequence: CASSPDTGGRSYNEQFF.

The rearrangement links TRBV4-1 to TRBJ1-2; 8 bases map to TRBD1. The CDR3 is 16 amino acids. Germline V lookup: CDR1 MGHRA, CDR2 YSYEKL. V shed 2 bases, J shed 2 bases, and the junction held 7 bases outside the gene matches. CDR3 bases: TGCGCCAGCAGCCAAACTGGACAGGGAGGCAACTATGGCTACACCTTC. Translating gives CASSQTGQGGNYGYTF.

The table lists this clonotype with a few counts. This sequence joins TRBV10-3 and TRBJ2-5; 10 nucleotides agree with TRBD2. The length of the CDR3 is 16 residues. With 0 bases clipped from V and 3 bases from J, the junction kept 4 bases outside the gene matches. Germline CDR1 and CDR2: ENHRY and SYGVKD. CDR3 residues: CAISESRSGGEETQYF. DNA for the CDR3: TGTGCCATCAGTGAGTCTCGAAGCGGGGGGGAAGAGACCCAGTACTTC.

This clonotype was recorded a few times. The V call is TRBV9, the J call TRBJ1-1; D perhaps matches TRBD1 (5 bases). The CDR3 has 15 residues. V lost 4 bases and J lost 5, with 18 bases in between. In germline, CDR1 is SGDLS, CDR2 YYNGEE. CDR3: CASSSRPEWGTEAFF. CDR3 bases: TGTGCCAGCAGCTCACGCCCAGAGTGGGGGACTGAAGCTTTCTTT.

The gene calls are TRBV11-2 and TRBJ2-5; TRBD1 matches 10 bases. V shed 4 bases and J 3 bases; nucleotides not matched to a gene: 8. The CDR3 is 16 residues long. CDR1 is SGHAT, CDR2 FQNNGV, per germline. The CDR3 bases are TGTGCCAGCAGCTCCCCGGGACAGGGGTTAAAAGAGACCCAGTACTTC. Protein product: CASSSPGQGLKETQYF.

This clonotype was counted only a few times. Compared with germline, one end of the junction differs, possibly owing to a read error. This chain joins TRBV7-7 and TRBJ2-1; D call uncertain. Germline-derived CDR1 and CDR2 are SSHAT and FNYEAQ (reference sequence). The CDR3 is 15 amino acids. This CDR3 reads CASRRPRTGPPEQFF. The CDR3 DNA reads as TGTGCTAGCAGACGACCCCGGACCGGCCCCCCTGAGCAGTTCTTC.

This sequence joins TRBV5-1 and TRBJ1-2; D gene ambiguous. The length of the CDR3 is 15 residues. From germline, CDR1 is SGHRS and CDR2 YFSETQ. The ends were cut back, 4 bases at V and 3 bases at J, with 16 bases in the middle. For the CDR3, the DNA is TGCGCCAGCAGCGCCTGGACGGGGAATGACTATGGCTACACCTTC. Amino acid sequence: CASSAWTGNDYGYTF.

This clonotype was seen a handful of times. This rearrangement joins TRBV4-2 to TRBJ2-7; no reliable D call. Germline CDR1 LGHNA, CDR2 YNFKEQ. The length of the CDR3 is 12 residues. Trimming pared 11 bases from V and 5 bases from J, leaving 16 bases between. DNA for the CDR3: TGTGCCTCTACCGGGTTCGGGCACGAGCAGTACTTC. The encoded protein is CASTGFGHEQYF.

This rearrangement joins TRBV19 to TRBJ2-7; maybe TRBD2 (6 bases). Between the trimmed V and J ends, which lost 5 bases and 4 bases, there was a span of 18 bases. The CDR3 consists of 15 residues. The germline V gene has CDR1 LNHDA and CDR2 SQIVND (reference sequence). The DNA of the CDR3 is TGTGCCAGTAGTCGCGATACTCCCCGGGGGTACGAGCAGTACTTC. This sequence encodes CASSRDTPRGYEQYF.

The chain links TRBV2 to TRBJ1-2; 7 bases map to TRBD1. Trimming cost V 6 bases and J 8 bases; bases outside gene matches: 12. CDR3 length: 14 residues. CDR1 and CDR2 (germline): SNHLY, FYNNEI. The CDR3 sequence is CASRGDSGFEGYTF. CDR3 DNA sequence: TGTGCCAGCAGAGGGGACAGCGGGTTTGAGGGCTACACCTTC.

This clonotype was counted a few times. The CDR3: CASNLRYRCGDSSTDTQYF. The CDR3, as DNA: TGTGCCAGCAACCTTAGGTATCGTTGTGGGGACTCTAGCACAGATACGCAGTATTTT. V and J are TRBV7-4 and TRBJ2-3, with D maybe TRBD2 (6 bases). The ends were cut back, 7 bases at V and 0 bases at J, with 26 bases in the middle. This CDR3 has 19 amino acids. Looked up from germline, CDR1 is SGHVT and CDR2 is SQSDAQ.